This T cell receptor beta chain emerged from a study of blood T cells in healthy people across ages. Donors were systemically healthy Caucasian individuals from Russia aged roughly 6 to 90 years. The total RNA that was extracted per sample amounted to at least 5.5 micrograms. Overall study results and limits: Comparison with aged donors showed that long-lived donors had more naive CD4+ cells and higher diversity.

Germline V lookup: CDR1 DFQATT, CDR2 SNEGSKA (reference sequence). The CDR3 extends over 18 amino acids. V trimming: 5 bases; J trimming: 0 bases; junction bases outside the gene matches: 11. Comment on this clonotype: The antigen is unknown.

A second PCR, run for about 7 to 12 cycles, used a sample-barcoded 5' primer plus a J-beta primer mix. TCRdb fed the 5' RACE reads into MiXCR, producing one record per CDR3 protein. The repertoire includes about 830,000 distinct CDR3 sequences, approximately 59% of them detected once, and around a quarter sits in the top ten. V gene TRBV20-1 combines with J gene TRBJ2-1; 12 nucleotides line up with TRBD2. This sequence originates from a young man in good health. Specimen: blood. CDR3 bases: TGCAGTGCTGAAGGACTAGCGGGGTCTTCGAGCTCCTACAATGAGCAGTTCTTC. It is translated as CSAEGLAGSSSSYNEQFF.